The rows below give T cell receptor beta chains drawn from one sample of a study of cytomegalovirus exposure and HLA in healthy donors. Some clones are missing from TCRdb's copy, which holds only in-frame ones; the method was immunoSEQ multiplex PCR. The sample is made up of tens of thousands of clones, and the top ten hold roughly 2.9% of it. The sample comprised PBMCs. All receptors derive from a woman in her 30s in good health and CMV-seropositive. The CDR3 runs from the conserved cysteine through the conserved F or W. A D gene is named only where the DNA matches it firmly.

d_call,v_call,j_call,cdr3_nt,cdr3_aa
TRBD2,TRBV5-4,TRBJ2-1,TGTGCCAGCACGAAAAAGACTAGCGGGGGTGTCGAGCAGTTCTTC,CASTKKTSGGVEQFF
NA,TRBV10-2,TRBJ1-5,TGCGCCAGCAGTGACGGTGGATTTGGAGGATGGCAGCCCCAGCATTTT,CASSDGGFGGWQPQHF
TRBD1,TRBV5-6,TRBJ1-2,TGTGCCAGCAGCTTACGGCCGGGACAGGGGAACTATGGCTACACCTTC,CASSLRPGQGNYGYTF
NA,TRBV19,TRBJ1-3,TGTGCCAGTAGTACGACTCCTATTACCACCATATATTTT,CASSTTPITTIYF
NA,TRBV6-1,TRBJ1-4,TGTGCCAGCAGTGGGGGCAGGAATAATGAAAAACTGTTTTTT,CASSGGRNNEKLFF
NA,TRBV19,TRBJ1-5,TGTGCCAGTAGTATAAGTCTAGGTCAGCCCCAGCATTTT,CASSISLGQPQHF
NA,TRBV2,TRBJ1-2,TGTGCCAGCAGTGAAGGGGCCAGCCTCTATGGCTACACCTTC,CASSEGASLYGYTF
NA,TRBV19,TRBJ1-1,TGTGCCAGTAGCCCGTATATGAACACTGAAGCTTTCTTT,CASSPYMNTEAFF
TRBD1,TRBV5-1,TRBJ1-4,TGCGCCAGCAAGTCCGGGACAGGGAACGAAAAACTGTTTTTT,CASKSGTGNEKLFF
NA,TRBV5-6,TRBJ2-3,TGTGCCAGCAGCTTTCCAGCGACAGATACGCAGTATTTT,CASSFPATDTQYF
NA,TRBV9,TRBJ2-2,TGTGCCAGCAGCGTAGCAACAGGCTTCACCGGGGAGCTGTTTTTT,CASSVATGFTGELFF
TRBD1,TRBV19,TRBJ1-5,TGTGCCAGTAGTACCACAGGGGATCGTGGTCAGCCCCAGCATTTT,CASSTTGDRGQPQHF
TRBD1,TRBV29-1,TRBJ1-1,TGCAGCGTTGAAGTCGGGACAGGGTTAAGCACTGAAGCTTTCTTT,CSVEVGTGLSTEAFF
TRBD1,TRBV28,TRBJ1-6,TGTGCCAGCAGAGTGGACAGGGTTTCACCCCTCCACTTT,CASRVDRVSPLHF
TRBD1,TRBV5-1,TRBJ2-2,TGCGCCAGCAGCTCCCCCGACAGGGTGAACACCGGGGAGCTGTTTTTT,CASSSPDRVNTGELFF
NA,TRBV4-1,TRBJ1-1,TGCGCCAGCAGCCAAGACGGGCGGGAACCGATGAACACTGAAGCTTTCTTT,CASSQDGREPMNTEAFF